This T cell receptor beta chain was identified during a study of CD4 T cells in relation to SARS-CoV-2 and coronaviruses. This clone has only one observation. The target antigen is unknown. The CDR3 extends over 16 amino acids. From germline, CDR1 is GTSNPN and CDR2 SVGIG (reference sequence). V was pared by 2 bases and J by 0 bases, with 8 bases of the junction left unmatched. The method was immunoSEQ multiplex PCR; TCRdb's version includes in-frame clones alone and lacks a portion of them. Of around 29,000 clones listed, 76% are singletons. CD4+ T cells from unexposed donors were obtained before the COVID-19 pandemic (2011-2018). CD4+ T cells were isolated from the cells after more than nine days of culture. Cells permitting, SARS-CoV-2 S/N and four cold-coronavirus spikes were tested on unexposed-donor CD4+ T cells.

V and J are TRBV30 and TRBJ2-7, with TRBD2 matching over 9 bases. This sequence was found in a human donor in good health. Sequencing input: CD4+ T cells from PBMCs, cultured in vitro. CDR3 sequence (DNA): TGTGCCTGGAGTCCCTCGAGCGGGAGGAGCTCCTACGAGCAGTACTTC. Protein: CAWSPSSGRSSYEQYF. Drawing the rest from reference TRBV30 and TRBJ2-7, the complete variable domain is SQTIHQWPATLVQPVGSPLSLECTVEGTSNPNLYWYRQAAGRGLQLLFYSVGIGQISSEVPQNLSASRPQDRQFILSSKKLLLSDSGFYLCAWSPSSGRSSYEQYFGPGTRLTVT.